This T cell receptor (beta chain) is from a study of response to subunit inactivated influenza vaccine. MiXCR was run by TCRdb on the RT-PCR reads, yielding one entry per CDR3 protein. This sample carries hundreds of thousands of distinct CDR3 sequences, roughly 20% of them seen once, and the ten largest clones take about a tenth. Findings and limits, study-wide: Authors suggested seasonal influenza vaccinations each recruit few new T cells.

This clonotype was seen a handful of times. Its specificity is not known. The CDR3 extends over 16 amino acids. CDR1 is SGHRS, CDR2 YFSETQ, per germline. Unmatched junction bases numbered 7, after V lost 5 bases and J lost 4 bases. The sequencing here drew on PBMCs from blood, taken roughly 5 days after vaccination. This chain links TRBV5-1 with TRBJ2-1; TRBD2 matches 12 bases. The clonotype was recovered from a man aged 45-60 years who received an inactivated influenza vaccine. This chain's CDR3 is CASSRGLAGLYNEQFF. As DNA, the CDR3 is TGCGCCAGCAGTCGCGGACTAGCGGGATTATACAATGAGCAGTTCTTC. The variable domain in full, with the rest retrieved from reference TRBV5-1 and TRBJ2-1, is KAGVTQTPRYLIKTRGQQVTLSCSPISGHRSVSWYQQTPGQGLQFLFEYFSETQRNKGNFPGRFSGRQFSNSRSEMNVSTLELGDSALYLCASSRGLAGLYNEQFFGPGTRLTVL.